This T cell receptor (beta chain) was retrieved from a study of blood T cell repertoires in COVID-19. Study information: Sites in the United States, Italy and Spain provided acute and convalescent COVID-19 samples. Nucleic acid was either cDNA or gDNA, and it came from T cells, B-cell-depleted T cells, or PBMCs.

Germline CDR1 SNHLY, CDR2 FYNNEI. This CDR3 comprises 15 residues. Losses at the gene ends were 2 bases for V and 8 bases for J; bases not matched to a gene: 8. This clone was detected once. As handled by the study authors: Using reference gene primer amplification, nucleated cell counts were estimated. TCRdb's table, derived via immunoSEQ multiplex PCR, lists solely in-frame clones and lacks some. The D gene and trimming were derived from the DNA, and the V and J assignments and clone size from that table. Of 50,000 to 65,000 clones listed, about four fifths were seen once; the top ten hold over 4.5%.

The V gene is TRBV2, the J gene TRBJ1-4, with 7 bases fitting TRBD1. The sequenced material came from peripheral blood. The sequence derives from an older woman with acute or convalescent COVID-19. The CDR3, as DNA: TGTGCCAGCAGTGAAACGGCAGGGGGAGAAGAAAAACTGTTTTTT. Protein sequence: CASSETAGGEEKLFF.